Presented here are 4 T cell receptor beta chains from one specimen sequenced in a study of shared clonotypes between healthy human individuals. Assay used: immunoSEQ multiplex PCR; TCRdb lists only in-frame clones, some missing. The sample contains around 530,000 clones, roughly four fifths of which appear only once. The sequenced sample consisted of PBMCs. The receptors originated from a middle-aged woman in good health. Some clones in this sample may be carry-over from other donors' samples.

A note on this clone: The sample has other DNA sequences that encode this CDR3 too. This rearrangement joins TRBV28 to TRBJ2-3; tentative D call: TRBD2 (6 bases). From germline, CDR1 is MDHEN and CDR2 SYDVKM. Trimming shortened V by 2 bases and J by 3 bases, and 12 bases separated the two germline ends. CDR3 length: 15 amino acids. CDR3 protein: CASSLGGAGTDTQYF. CDR3 nucleotide sequence: TGTGCCAGCAGTTTAGGAGGGGCCGGTACAGATACGCAGTATTTT.

This clone was seen ten or more times. V is TRBV7-2 and J is TRBJ2-1; TRBD2 matches 11 bases. This CDR3 has 15 amino acids. The V segment lost 1 base and the J segment 6 bases; nucleotides outside the gene matches: 2. Per the germline V gene, CDR1 is SGHTA and CDR2 is FQGNSA. CDR3 coding DNA: TGTGCCAGCAGCTTAGAGGGACTAGCGGCCAATGAGCAGTTCTTC. Its protein is CASSLEGLAANEQFF.

The chain recombines TRBV18 with TRBJ2-1, with 14 bases identical to TRBD2. The CDR3 sequence is 16 residues long. Losses at the gene ends were 3 bases for V and 9 bases for J; bases not matched to a gene: 7. From germline, CDR1 is KGHSH and CDR2 LQKENI. CDR3 bases: TGTGCCAGCTCACCTGGGACTAGCGGGAGAGGTGGTGAGCAGTTCTTC. It yields the protein CASSPGTSGRGGEQFF.

The CDR3 bases are TGTGCCAGCAGAGGACAGGGGGCGAACACTGAAGCTTTCTTT. This codes for CASRGQGANTEAFF. The V and J genes are TRBV6-1 and TRBJ1-1; TRBD1 matches at 11 bases. In germline, CDR1 is MNHNS, CDR2 SASEGT. V lost 6 bases and J lost 1; bases outside the gene matches: 1. This CDR3 comprises 14 residues.